The 4 T cell receptor beta chains in this list originate from one sample, sequenced in a study of T cells after posttransplantation cyclophosphamide (dated by TCRdb to between 2015 and 2016). The library was made by the immunoSEQ multiplex PCR assay. Imported from immuneACCESS, the table was reduced by TCRdb to in-frame sequences with V and J called. These copies leave out some clones; in studies compared against another copy, an unresolved V gene accounts for under half, and the cause of the remainder is not known. For this sample there are approximately 47,000 clones; 85% to 95% appear just once. Around 3.2% of the sample belongs to the ten largest clones. The sequenced sample consisted of PBMCs. Source of these receptors: a woman between 45 and 65 years old in good health and a related stem cell transplant donor.

The chain carries TRBV5-1 and TRBJ1-1; a weak D match, TRBD1 (6 bases). Trimming stripped 6 bases from V and 1 base from J, with 13 bases between. Germline CDR1 and CDR2: SGHRS and YFSETQ. CDR3 length equals 14 residues. In DNA, the CDR3 is TGCGCCAGCAAATACCGGACAGAGAACACTGAAGCTTTCTTT. It is translated as CASKYRTENTEAFF.

The chain uses TRBV7-6 and TRBJ2-7, with 8 bases identical to TRBD2. Unmatched junction bases numbered 7, after V lost 3 bases and J lost 0 bases. The CDR3 length is 16 residues. The germline CDR1 and CDR2 sequences are SGHVS and FNYEAQ. The CDR3 nucleotides are TGTGCCAGCAGCTTTAATGGCGGGGGGTTCTCCTACGAGCAGTACTTC. Translation gives CASSFNGGGFSYEQYF.

The V call is TRBV7-8, the J call TRBJ2-2; perhaps TRBD1 as D (5 bases). The germline V and J ends were trimmed by 5 bases and 7 bases, with 8 bases remaining between them. Germline V gives CDR1 SGHVS, CDR2 FQNEAQ. This CDR3 is built from 12 residues. The CDR3, as DNA: TGTGCCAGCAGCCTTAGGGGCGGGGAGCTGTTTTTT. Amino acids: CASSLRGGELFF.

A few counts support this clone. CDR3 in amino acids: CASSLDSGTNNEQFF. As DNA, the CDR3 is TGTGCCAGCAGCTTAGACAGCGGTACCAACAATGAGCAGTTCTTC. This chain links TRBV11-3 with TRBJ2-1, with TRBD2 as a possible D gene (5 bases). The ends were cut back, 0 bases at V and 5 bases at J, with 11 bases in the middle. The CDR3 has 15 residues. Germline V gene data show CDR1 as SGHNT and CDR2 as YENEEA. Complete variable domain (other parts from reference TRBV11-3 and TRBJ2-1): EAGVVQSPRYKIIEKKQPVAFWCNPISGHNTLYWYLQNLGQGPELLIRYENEEAVDDSQLPKDRFSAERLKGVDSTLKIQPAELGDSAVYLCASSLDSGTNNEQFFGPGTRLTVL.